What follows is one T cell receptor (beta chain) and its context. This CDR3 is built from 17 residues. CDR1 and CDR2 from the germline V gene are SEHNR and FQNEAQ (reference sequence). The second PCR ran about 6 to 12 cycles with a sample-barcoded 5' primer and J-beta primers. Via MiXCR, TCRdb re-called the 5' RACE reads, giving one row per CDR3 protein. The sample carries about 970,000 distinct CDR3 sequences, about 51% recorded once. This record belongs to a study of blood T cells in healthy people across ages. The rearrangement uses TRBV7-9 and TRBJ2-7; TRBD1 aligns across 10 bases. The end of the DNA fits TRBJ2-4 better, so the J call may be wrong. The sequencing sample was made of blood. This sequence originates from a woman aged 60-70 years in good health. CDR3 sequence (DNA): TGTGCCAGCAGCTTAGTCCGGTCGGACAGGGGGGTCAACATTCAGTACTTC. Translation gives CASSLVRSDRGVNIQYF.